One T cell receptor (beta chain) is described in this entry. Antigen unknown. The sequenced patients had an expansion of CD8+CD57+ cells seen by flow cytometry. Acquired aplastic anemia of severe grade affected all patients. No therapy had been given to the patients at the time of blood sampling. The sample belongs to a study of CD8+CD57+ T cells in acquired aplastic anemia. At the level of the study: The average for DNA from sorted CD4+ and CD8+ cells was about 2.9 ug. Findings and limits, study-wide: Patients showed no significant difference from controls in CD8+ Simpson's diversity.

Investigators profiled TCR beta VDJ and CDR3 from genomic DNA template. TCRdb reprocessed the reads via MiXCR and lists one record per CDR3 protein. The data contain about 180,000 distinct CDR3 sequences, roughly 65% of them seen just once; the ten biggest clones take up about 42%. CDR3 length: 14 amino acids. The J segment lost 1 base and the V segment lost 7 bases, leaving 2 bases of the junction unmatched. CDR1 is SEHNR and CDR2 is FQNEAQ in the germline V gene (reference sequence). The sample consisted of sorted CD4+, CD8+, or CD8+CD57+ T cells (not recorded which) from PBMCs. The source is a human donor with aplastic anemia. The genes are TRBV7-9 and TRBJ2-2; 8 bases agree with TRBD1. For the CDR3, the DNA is TGTGCCAGCATCGGGACAGGGAACACCGGGGAGCTGTTTTTT. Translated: CASIGTGNTGELFF.